This T cell receptor (beta chain) is drawn from a study of cytomegalovirus exposure and HLA in healthy donors. J was trimmed by 2 bases and V by 3 bases; bases with no gene match: 7. This CDR3 has 17 residues. Germline CDR1 SGDLS, CDR2 YYNGEE. The PCR had 60 Vbeta and 13 Jbeta primers. Data came from immunoSEQ multiplex PCR; TCRdb stores just in-frame clones and leaves some out. Of about 150,000 clones detected, 76% appear once; the ten largest clones hold about 3.1%. Whereas donors were nominally healthy upon sampling, unrecorded immune exposures were probable. The chain couples TRBV9 to TRBJ1-6; TRBD1 agrees at 8 bases. Sample: PBMCs. The source of this sequence is a male donor in good health and CMV-seronegative. Written as DNA, the CDR3 is TGTGCCAGCAGCGCCGGACGGGACAGGCCCTATAATTCACCCCTCCACTTT. Translating gives CASSAGRDRPYNSPLHF.